This T cell receptor (beta chain) appears in the sequencing data of a study of PD-1 blockade in classical Hodgkin lymphoma. Some clones are missing from TCRdb's copy, which holds only in-frame ones; the method was immunoSEQ multiplex PCR. The sample contains 15,000 to 20,000 clones, roughly 87% of which appear only once. There was relapse after autologous stem cell transplantation in every patient, and there was variation in brentuximab vedotin exposure. Germline loops: CDR1 SGHRS, CDR2 YFSETQ. V lost 0 bases, J lost 6 bases, and 12 bases lay in between. The CDR3 is 14 amino acids. This sequence was found in a human donor with classical Hodgkin lymphoma. The sample was peripheral blood mononuclear cells (PBMCs), taken before the second cycle of nivolumab. The gene calls are TRBV5-1 and TRBJ1-2, with TRBD1 as a possible D gene (6 bases). The CDR3 region is CASSLGGTGNGYTF. CDR3 DNA sequence: TGCGCCAGCAGCTTGGGGGGCACAGGGAATGGCTACACCTTC. The full variable domain, completed using reference TRBV5-1 and TRBJ1-2, is KAGVTQTPRYLIKTRGQQVTLSCSPISGHRSVSWYQQTPGQGLQFLFEYFSETQRNKGNFPGRFSGRQFSNSRSEMNVSTLELGDSALYLCASSLGGTGNGYTFGSGTRLTVV.